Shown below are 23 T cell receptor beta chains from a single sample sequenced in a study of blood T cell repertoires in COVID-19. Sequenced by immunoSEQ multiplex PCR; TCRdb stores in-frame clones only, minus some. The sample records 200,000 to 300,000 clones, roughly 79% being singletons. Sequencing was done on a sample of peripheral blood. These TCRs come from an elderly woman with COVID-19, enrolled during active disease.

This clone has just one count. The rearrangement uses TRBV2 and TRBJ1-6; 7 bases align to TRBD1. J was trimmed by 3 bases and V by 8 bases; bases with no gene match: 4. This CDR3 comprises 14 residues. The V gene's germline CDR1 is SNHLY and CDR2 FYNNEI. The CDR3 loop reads CASVGTVYNSPLHF. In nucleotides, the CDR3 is TGTGCCAGCGTGGGGACAGTCTATAATTCACCCCTCCACTTT.

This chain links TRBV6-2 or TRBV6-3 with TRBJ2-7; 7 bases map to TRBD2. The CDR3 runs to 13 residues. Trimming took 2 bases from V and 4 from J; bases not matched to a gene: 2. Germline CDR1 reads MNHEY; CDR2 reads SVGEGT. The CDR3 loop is CASSYTAGYEQYF. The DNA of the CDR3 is TGTGCCAGCAGTTACACAGCGGGGTACGAGCAGTACTTC.

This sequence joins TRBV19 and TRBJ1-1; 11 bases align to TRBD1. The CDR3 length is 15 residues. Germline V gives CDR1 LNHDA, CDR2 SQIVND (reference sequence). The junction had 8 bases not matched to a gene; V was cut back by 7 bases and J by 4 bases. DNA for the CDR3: TGTGCCAGTAATTTCGGACAGGGGGCCGGCACTGAAGCTTTCTTT. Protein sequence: CASNFGQGAGTEAFF. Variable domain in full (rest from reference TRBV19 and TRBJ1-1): DGGITQSPKYLFRKEGQNVTLSCEQNLNHDAMYWYRQDPGQGLRLIYYSQIVNDFQKGDIAEGYSVSREKKESFPLTVTSAQKNPTAFYLCASNFGQGAGTEAFFGQGTRLTVV.

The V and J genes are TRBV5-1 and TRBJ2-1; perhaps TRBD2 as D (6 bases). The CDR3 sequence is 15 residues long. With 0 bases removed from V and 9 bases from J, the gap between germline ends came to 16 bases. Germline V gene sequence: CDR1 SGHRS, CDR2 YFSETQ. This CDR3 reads CASSLGGEVGLEQFF. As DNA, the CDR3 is TGCGCCAGCAGCTTGGGAGGGGAGGTAGGGCTTGAGCAGTTCTTC.

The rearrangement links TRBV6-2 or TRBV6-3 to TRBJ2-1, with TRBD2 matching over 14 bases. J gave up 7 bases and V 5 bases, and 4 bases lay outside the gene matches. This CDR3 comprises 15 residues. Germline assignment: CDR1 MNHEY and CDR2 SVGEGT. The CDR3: CASSTGTSGSNEQFF. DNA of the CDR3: TGTGCCAGCAGTACGGGGACTAGCGGGAGTAATGAGCAGTTCTTC.

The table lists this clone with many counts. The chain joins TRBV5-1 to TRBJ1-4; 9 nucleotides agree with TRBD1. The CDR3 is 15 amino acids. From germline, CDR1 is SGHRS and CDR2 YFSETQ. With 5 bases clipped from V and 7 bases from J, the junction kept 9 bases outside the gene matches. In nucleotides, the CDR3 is TGCGCCAGCAGTCCGGTGGGGACAGGGAGTGAAAAACTGTTTTTT. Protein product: CASSPVGTGSEKLFF.

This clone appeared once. Here the CDR3 DNA reads TGTGCCAGTAGTCCTACAGGGGGTCCTGGGCTACCCCAGCATTTT. Amino acid sequence: CASSPTGGPGLPQHF. The genes are TRBV19 and TRBJ1-5; 8 nucleotides match TRBD1. Germline lookup yields CDR1 LNHDA and CDR2 SQIVND (reference sequence). This CDR3 region has 15 residues. J was trimmed by 10 bases and V by 5 bases; bases with no gene match: 13.

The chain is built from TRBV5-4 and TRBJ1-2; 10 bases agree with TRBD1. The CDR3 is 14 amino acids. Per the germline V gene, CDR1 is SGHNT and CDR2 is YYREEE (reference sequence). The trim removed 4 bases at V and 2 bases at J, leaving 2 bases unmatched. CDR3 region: CASSRGQGNYGYTF. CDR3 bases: TGTGCCAGCAGCCGGGGACAGGGGAACTATGGCTACACCTTC.

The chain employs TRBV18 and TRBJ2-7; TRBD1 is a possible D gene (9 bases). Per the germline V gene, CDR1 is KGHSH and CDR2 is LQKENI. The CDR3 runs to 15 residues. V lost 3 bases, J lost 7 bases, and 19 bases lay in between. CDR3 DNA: TGTGCCAGCTCACCGGGGGTTAGCGGGACAGGGGAGCAGTACTTC. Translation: CASSPGVSGTGEQYF.

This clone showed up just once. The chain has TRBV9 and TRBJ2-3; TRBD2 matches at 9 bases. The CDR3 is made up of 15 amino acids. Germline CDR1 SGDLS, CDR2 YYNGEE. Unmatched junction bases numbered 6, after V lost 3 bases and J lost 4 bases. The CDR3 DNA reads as TGTGCCAGCAGCGCCCCTAGCGGGATCCCAGATACGCAGTATTTT. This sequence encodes CASSAPSGIPDTQYF.

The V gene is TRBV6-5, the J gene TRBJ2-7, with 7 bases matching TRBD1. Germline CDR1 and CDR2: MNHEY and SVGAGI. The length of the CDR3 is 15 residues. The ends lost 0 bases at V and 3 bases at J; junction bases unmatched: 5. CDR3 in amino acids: CASSYSGTANYEQYF. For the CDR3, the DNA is TGTGCCAGCAGTTACTCCGGGACAGCTAACTACGAGCAGTACTTC.

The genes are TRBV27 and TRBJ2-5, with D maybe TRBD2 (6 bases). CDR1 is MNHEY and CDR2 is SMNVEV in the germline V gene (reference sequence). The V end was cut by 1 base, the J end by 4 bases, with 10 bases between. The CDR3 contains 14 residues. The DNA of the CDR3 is TGTGCCAGCAGTTTATACGGGGGACCAGAGACCCAGTACTTC. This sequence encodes CASSLYGGPETQYF.

This chain's CDR3 is CASSTPGTGINEQFF. The CDR3 nucleotides are TGTGCCAGCAGTACACCCGGGACAGGCATCAATGAGCAGTTCTTC. The chain joins TRBV28 to TRBJ2-1; 8 bases map to TRBD1. CDR3 length: 15 amino acids. In germline, CDR1 is MDHEN, CDR2 SYDVKM. The V and J ends lost 5 bases and 6 bases, in that order; junction bases with no gene match: 9. Using reference TRBV28 and TRBJ2-1 for the parts outside the CDR3, the full variable domain is DVKVTQSSRYLVKRTGEKVFLECVQDMDHENMFWYRQDPGLGLRLIYFSYDVKMKEKGDIPEGYSVSREKKERFSLILESASTNQTSMYLCASSTPGTGINEQFFGPGTRLTVL.

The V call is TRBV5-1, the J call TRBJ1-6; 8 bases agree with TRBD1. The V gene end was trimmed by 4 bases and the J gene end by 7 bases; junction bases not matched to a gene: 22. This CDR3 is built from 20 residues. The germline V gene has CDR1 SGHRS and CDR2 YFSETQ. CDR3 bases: TGCGCCAGCAGCGGATCTGGGCTAGGACAGGGCCTTACGGGGAATTCACCCCTCCACTTT. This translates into CASSGSGLGQGLTGNSPLHF.

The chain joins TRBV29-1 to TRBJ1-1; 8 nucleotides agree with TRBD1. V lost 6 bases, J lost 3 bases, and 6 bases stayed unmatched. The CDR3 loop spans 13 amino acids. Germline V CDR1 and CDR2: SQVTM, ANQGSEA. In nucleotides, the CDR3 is TGCAGCGTCGCTGACAGGGGTGACACTGAAGCTTTCTTT. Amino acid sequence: CSVADRGDTEAFF.

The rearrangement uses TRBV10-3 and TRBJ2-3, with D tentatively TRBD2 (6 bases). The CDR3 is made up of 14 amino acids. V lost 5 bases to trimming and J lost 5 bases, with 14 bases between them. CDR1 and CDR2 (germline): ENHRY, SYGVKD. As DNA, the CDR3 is TGTGCCATCAGTTTTGGCGGGGAAATAGATACGCAGTATTTT. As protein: CAISFGGEIDTQYF.

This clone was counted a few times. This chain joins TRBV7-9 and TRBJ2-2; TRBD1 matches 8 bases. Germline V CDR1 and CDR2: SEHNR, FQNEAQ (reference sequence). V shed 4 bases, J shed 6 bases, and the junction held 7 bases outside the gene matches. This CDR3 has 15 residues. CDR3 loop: CASSSAGQASGELFF. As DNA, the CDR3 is TGTGCCAGCAGCTCCGCGGGACAGGCCTCCGGGGAGCTGTTTTTT.

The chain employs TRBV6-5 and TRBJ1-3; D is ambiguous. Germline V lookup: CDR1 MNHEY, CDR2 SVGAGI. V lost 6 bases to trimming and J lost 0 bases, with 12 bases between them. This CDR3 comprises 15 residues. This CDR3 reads CASRVDLFSGNTIYF. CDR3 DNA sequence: TGTGCCAGCAGGGTGGACTTGTTCTCTGGAAACACCATATATTTT.

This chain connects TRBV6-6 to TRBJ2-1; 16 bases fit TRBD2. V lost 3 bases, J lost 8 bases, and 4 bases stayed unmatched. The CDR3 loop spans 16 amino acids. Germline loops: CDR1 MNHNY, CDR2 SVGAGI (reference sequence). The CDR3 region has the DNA TGTGCCAGCAGTTATGGGACTAGCGGGAGGGAGGATGAGCAGTTCTTC. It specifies CASSYGTSGREDEQFF.

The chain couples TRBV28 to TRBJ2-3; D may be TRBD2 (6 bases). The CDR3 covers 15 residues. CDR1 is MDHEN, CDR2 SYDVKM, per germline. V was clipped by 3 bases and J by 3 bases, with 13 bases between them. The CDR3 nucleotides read TGTGCCAGCAGTTTCGGAGGGGCTAGGACAGATACGCAGTATTTT. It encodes CASSFGGARTDTQYF.

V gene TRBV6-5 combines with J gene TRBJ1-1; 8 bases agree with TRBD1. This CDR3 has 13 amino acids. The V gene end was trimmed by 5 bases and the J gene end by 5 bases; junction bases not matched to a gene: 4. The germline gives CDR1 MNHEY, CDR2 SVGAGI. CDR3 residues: CASSTGGWTEAFF. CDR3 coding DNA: TGTGCCAGCAGTACAGGGGGTTGGACTGAAGCTTTCTTT.

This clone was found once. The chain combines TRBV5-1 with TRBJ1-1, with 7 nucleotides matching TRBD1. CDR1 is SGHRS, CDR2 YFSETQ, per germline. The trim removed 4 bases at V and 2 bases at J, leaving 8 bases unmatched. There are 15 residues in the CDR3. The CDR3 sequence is CASSLSGTENTEAFF. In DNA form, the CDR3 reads TGCGCCAGCAGCCTGTCCGGGACAGAAAACACTGAAGCTTTCTTT.

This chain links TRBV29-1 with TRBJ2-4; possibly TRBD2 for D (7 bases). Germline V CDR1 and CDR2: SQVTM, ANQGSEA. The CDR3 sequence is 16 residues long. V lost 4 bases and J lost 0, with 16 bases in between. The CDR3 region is CSVVDLGGLAKNIQYF. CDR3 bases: TGCAGCGTTGTGGACTTGGGGGGGCTAGCCAAAAACATTCAGTACTTC.